The clone carrying this T cell receptor beta chain was detected once. CDR1 is MNHNS and CDR2 is SASEGT in the germline V gene. The germline V and J ends were trimmed by 3 bases and 0 bases, with 8 bases remaining between them. The CDR3 totals 14 residues. This specimen belongs to a study of T cell changes during pregnancy in multiple sclerosis. Sequencing was performed with immunoSEQ multiplex PCR; in TCRdb, only in-frame clones are kept and a portion is missing. The sample contains almost 55,000 clones, 90% of which appear only once. The sample consisted of CD8+ T cells from peripheral blood mononuclear cells, taken before pregnancy. This chain links TRBV6-1 with TRBJ1-1, with D unresolved. The source is a female donor with multiple sclerosis, enrolled in a pregnancy study. The CDR3 region is CASSDYILNTEAFF. The CDR3 nucleotides read TGTGCCAGCAGTGATTACATCCTGAACACTGAAGCTTTCTTT.